These 28 T cell receptor beta chains came from one sample sequenced in a study of T cell responses to AZD1222 COVID-19 vaccine. Repertoires were generated with immunoSEQ multiplex PCR, while TCRdb's copy carries only in-frame clones and drops some. The sample has approximately 190,000 clones, under 95% seen once. Sequences were derived from peripheral blood, sampled 28 days after the second AZD1222 dose. These TCRs come from an adult who received the AZD1222 COVID-19 vaccine.

The chain joins TRBV20-1 to TRBJ2-7; D gene uncertain. CDR1 and CDR2 (germline): DFQATT, SNEGSKA (reference sequence). The CDR3 is 11 residues long. The V end was cut by 4 bases, the J end by 3 bases, with 7 bases between. The CDR3 protein is CSAKMGYEQYF. In DNA form, the CDR3 reads TGCAGTGCTAAAATGGGCTACGAGCAGTACTTC.

This clone showed up just a few times. The gene calls are TRBV7-3 and TRBJ2-2; 8 bases agree with TRBD1. The germline gives CDR1 SGHTA, CDR2 FQGTGA. J lost 7 bases, V lost 5 bases, and 9 bases had no gene match. CDR3 size: 15 residues. The DNA for the CDR3 is TGTGCCAGCAGCCCAACAGGGGGAGCGAACGGGGAGCTGTTTTTT. It is translated as CASSPTGGANGELFF.

This chain joins TRBV3-1 (or the pseudogene TRBV3-2) and TRBJ1-1, with a weak D call TRBD1 (6 bases). V lost 5 bases to trimming and J lost 1 base, with 14 bases between them. Per the germline V gene, CDR1 is LGHDT and CDR2 is YNNKEL (reference sequence). This CDR3 is 15 amino acids long. The CDR3 sequence: CASSLARGRNTEAFF. The CDR3 DNA reads TGTGCCAGCAGCTTAGCAAGGGGGAGGAACACTGAAGCTTTCTTT.

This chain joins TRBV28 and TRBJ1-5; 10 bases match TRBD1. The germline V gene encodes CDR1 MDHEN and CDR2 SYDVKM. CDR3 size: 17 residues. The trim removed 7 bases at V and 7 bases at J, leaving 16 bases unmatched. This chain's CDR3 is CASNSPFRDRGGQPQHF. As DNA, the CDR3 is TGTGCCAGCAACTCCCCCTTCCGGGACAGGGGTGGACAGCCCCAGCATTTT.

V and J are TRBV7-9 and TRBJ1-1; perhaps TRBD1 as D (6 bases). Germline-derived CDR1 and CDR2 are SEHNR and FQNEAQ (reference sequence). The CDR3 extends over 15 amino acids. The V gene lost 4 bases and the J gene lost 3 bases, with 15 bases spanning the gap. CDR3 in amino acids: CASSSGGLWDTEAFF. Here the CDR3 DNA reads TGTGCCAGCAGCTCCGGGGGGCTTTGGGACACTGAAGCTTTCTTT.

This sequence joins TRBV6-5 and TRBJ1-6; D perhaps matches TRBD1 (6 bases). This CDR3 is built from 14 residues. Trimming removed 2 bases at V and 7 bases at J, with 9 bases between. Per germline, CDR1 MNHEY and CDR2 SVGAGI. CDR3 in amino acids: CASSYVGGNSPLHF. The CDR3, as DNA: TGTGCCAGCAGTTACGTAGGGGGGAATTCACCCCTCCACTTT.

The genes are TRBV7-9 and TRBJ1-1, with 7 nucleotides matching TRBD1. J lost 0 bases, V lost 5 bases, and 18 bases had no gene match. The V gene's germline CDR1 is SEHNR and CDR2 FQNEAQ (reference sequence). This CDR3 has 19 amino acids. The CDR3 reads CASSIRRVRDRGMNTEAFF. The CDR3, as DNA: TGTGCCAGCAGCATCAGACGGGTTCGGGACAGAGGAATGAACACTGAAGCTTTCTTT. The full variable domain, completed using reference TRBV7-9 and TRBJ1-1, is DTGVSQNPRHKITKRGQNVTFRCDPISEHNRLYWYRQTLGQGPEFLTYFQNEAQLEKSRLLSDRFSAERPKGSFSTLEIQRTEQGDSAMYLCASSIRRVRDRGMNTEAFFGQGTRLTVV.

This clone was seen only once. V and J are TRBV15 and TRBJ1-6, with 9 bases aligning to TRBD1. This CDR3 has 14 amino acids. V shed 6 bases, J shed 8 bases, and the junction held 5 bases outside the gene matches. Germline CDR1 is LNHNV and CDR2 is YYDKDF (reference sequence). The CDR3 DNA is TGTGCCACCAGTTTGGGACAGGGAGATTCACCCCTCCACTTT. Translated, it gives CATSLGQGDSPLHF. Together with reference TRBV15 and TRBJ1-6, the CDR3 gives the full variable domain: DAMVIQNPRYQVTQFGKPVTLSCSQTLNHNVMYWYQQKSSQAPKLLFHYYDKDFNNEADTPDNFQSRRPNTSFCFLDIRSPGLGDTAMYLCATSLGQGDSPLHFGNGTRLTVT.

The chain employs TRBV14 and TRBJ1-2; 7 bases match TRBD1. Germline trimming cut 7 bases from V and 3 bases from J; bases unmatched to any gene: 14. The CDR3 extends over 16 amino acids. The V gene's germline CDR1 is SGHDN and CDR2 FVKESK. The CDR3 nucleotides are TGTGCCAGCACTAGAAGAGGGGGCCAGGGAGACTATGGCTACACCTTC. Its translation is CASTRRGGQGDYGYTF.

The CDR3 sequence is CASRDAGNQPQHF. The CDR3 region has the DNA TGTGCCAGCAGGGACGCTGGCAATCAGCCCCAGCATTTT. The rearrangement links TRBV6-5 to TRBJ1-5, with D uncertain. CDR1 and CDR2 from the germline V gene are MNHEY and SVGAGI. This CDR3 comprises 13 residues. Trimming took off 6 bases at V and 2 bases at J, with 8 bases between the two ends.

The chain links TRBV6-5 to TRBJ2-2; D not certain. Trimming took off 0 bases at V and 1 base at J, with 6 bases between the two ends. This CDR3 has 15 residues. Germline CDR1 reads MNHEY; CDR2 reads SVGAGI. CDR3 amino acids: CASSYSTRNTGELFF. CDR3 nucleotide sequence: TGTGCCAGCAGTTACTCGACCAGGAACACCGGGGAGCTGTTTTTT.

J is TRBJ2-3 and V is TRBV28; D may be TRBD1 (6 bases). Trimming took 5 bases from V and 2 from J, leaving 14 bases between them. This CDR3 comprises 15 residues. The germline CDR1 and CDR2 sequences are MDHEN and SYDVKM. The CDR3 bases are TGTGCCAGCAGTCCGACAGGTTCACCCACAGATACGCAGTATTTT. It translates to CASSPTGSPTDTQYF.

This chain uses TRBV19 with TRBJ1-4; D is possibly TRBD1 (5 bases). CDR3 length: 15 residues. V dropped 5 bases and J dropped 5 bases, with 15 bases sitting between them. CDR1 is LNHDA, CDR2 SQIVND, per germline (reference sequence). Here the CDR3 reads CASSLRDGKNEKLFF. DNA of the CDR3: TGTGCCAGTAGTCTCAGGGACGGGAAAAATGAAAAACTGTTTTTT.

The V gene is TRBV10-3, the J gene TRBJ2-7, with D unclear. V was cut by 0 bases and J by 5 bases, with 11 bases left in between. This CDR3 is 14 amino acids long. CDR1 ENHRY and CDR2 SYGVKD come from the germline V gene. The CDR3 DNA reads TGTGCCATCAGTGAGTCGACTCAGGTCCACGAGCAGTACTTC. The encoded protein is CAISESTQVHEQYF.

The sample holds one count of this clone. The chain carries TRBV5-1 and TRBJ1-6; 8 nucleotides align to TRBD1. The V gene's germline CDR1 is SGHRS and CDR2 YFSETQ. The ends lost 0 bases at V and 5 bases at J; junction bases unmatched: 10. This CDR3 region has 18 residues. In nucleotides, the CDR3 is TGCGCCAGCAGCTTGGCCGAGGGCGCAGGGGGCCATAATTCACCCCTCCACTTT. Amino acids: CASSLAEGAGGHNSPLHF. Full variable domain (outside the CDR3, taken from reference TRBV5-1 and TRBJ1-6): KAGVTQTPRYLIKTRGQQVTLSCSPISGHRSVSWYQQTPGQGLQFLFEYFSETQRNKGNFPGRFSGRQFSNSRSEMNVSTLELGDSALYLCASSLAEGAGGHNSPLHFGNGTRLTVT.

The chain employs TRBV6-5 and TRBJ1-1, with a tentative D call TRBD1 (5 bases). Germline CDR1 and CDR2: MNHEY and SVGAGI. V lost 8 bases and J 10 bases, leaving 14 bases between the germline ends. The CDR3 is made up of 11 amino acids. The CDR3 nucleotides read TGTGCCAGCGGGGGGACCCGCGTAGCTTTCTTT. Its protein product is CASGGTRVAFF.

This chain uses TRBV27 with TRBJ2-7, with no clear D. The germline V gene encodes CDR1 MNHEY and CDR2 SMNVEV (reference sequence). Trimming stripped 6 bases from V and 7 bases from J, with 16 bases between. The CDR3 runs to 13 residues. The CDR3 DNA sequence: TGTGCCAGCAGCCTCAACGGGCCTTTGGAGCAGTACTTC. Protein product: CASSLNGPLEQYF.

This clone occurred once. The chain recombines TRBV6-2 or TRBV6-3 with TRBJ1-2; 10 bases match TRBD1. The CDR3 is 16 amino acids. CDR1 and CDR2 (germline): MNHEY, SVGEGT. Trimming removed 4 bases from V and 4 bases from J; junction bases left unmatched: 9. The CDR3 DNA reads TGTGCCAGCAGTTCCCTCCCGGGACAGGGGAGCTATGGCTACACCTTC. Its protein product is CASSSLPGQGSYGYTF.

This clone is a singleton in its sample. The chain is built from TRBV6-6 and TRBJ2-5; no definite D call. V was clipped by 6 bases and J by 5 bases, with 13 bases between them. The CDR3 is made up of 13 amino acids. The V gene's germline CDR1 is MNHNY and CDR2 SVGAGI (reference sequence). CDR3 sequence: CASRSIGEETQYF. DNA for the CDR3: TGTGCCAGCAGAAGTATCGGCGAGGAGACCCAGTACTTC.

The gene calls are TRBV10-3 and TRBJ1-1; a weak D match, TRBD1 (5 bases). V was pared by 5 bases and J by 0 bases, with 13 bases between. This CDR3 contains 15 residues. Germline lookup yields CDR1 ENHRY and CDR2 SYGVKD. Here the CDR3 reads CAISPEGTLNTEAFF. The CDR3, as DNA: TGTGCCATCAGTCCTGAGGGGACTTTGAACACTGAAGCTTTCTTT.

This sequence joins TRBV13 and TRBJ1-3; D remains ambiguous. The CDR3 has 14 amino acids. Germline V gene sequence: CDR1 PRHDT, CDR2 FYEKMQ (reference sequence). Trimming cost V 0 bases and J 9 bases, with 12 bases left between them. CDR3 sequence (DNA): TGTGCCAGCAGCTTAGGGGCGGACTATGGCACCATATATTTT. This translates into CASSLGADYGTIYF.

The rearrangement uses TRBV18 and TRBJ1-2; 8 bases are shared with TRBD1. This CDR3 is 16 amino acids long. From germline, CDR1 is KGHSH and CDR2 LQKENI. After removal of 6 bases from V and 6 bases from J, the junction contained 15 bases not matched to a gene. This chain's CDR3 is CASSAGQGTKGDGYTF. As DNA, the CDR3 is TGTGCCAGCTCCGCCGGACAGGGAACAAAAGGAGATGGCTACACCTTC.

DNA of the CDR3: TGTGCCAGCAGCTTTGCGGGGGGGAACGAGCAGTACTTC. Its translation is CASSFAGGNEQYF. This sequence joins TRBV7-2 and TRBJ2-7; 9 positions agree with TRBD2. CDR1 SGHTA and CDR2 FQGNSA come from the germline V gene. The CDR3 loop spans 13 amino acids. With V trimmed by 3 bases and J by 5 bases, 2 bases remained unmatched.

The genes are TRBV6-2 or TRBV6-3 and TRBJ2-2, with D maybe TRBD1 (5 bases). The ends were cut back, 5 bases at V and 7 bases at J, with 17 bases in the middle. The CDR3 contains 15 residues. The germline V gene has CDR1 MNHEY and CDR2 SVGEGT. For the CDR3, the DNA is TGTGCCAGCAGTCTTACATTCGGGCAGGGCGGGGAGCTGTTTTTT. As protein: CASSLTFGQGGELFF.

The chain combines TRBV6-5 with TRBJ1-4; D is ambiguous. The germline V gene encodes CDR1 MNHEY and CDR2 SVGAGI. The CDR3 consists of 14 residues. V lost 0 bases and J 5 bases, leaving 7 bases between the germline ends. The CDR3, as DNA: TGTGCCAGCAGTTACTCAGTTAAGAATGAAAAACTGTTTTTT. It specifies CASSYSVKNEKLFF.

This chain connects TRBV5-1 to TRBJ2-5; a weak D match, TRBD2 (6 bases). Germline CDR1 reads SGHRS; CDR2 reads YFSETQ. The CDR3 extends over 15 amino acids. The V end was cut by 0 bases, the J end by 5 bases, with 14 bases between. DNA for the CDR3: TGCGCCAGCAGCTTGGCGATTGGGGGGACGGAGACCCAGTACTTC. Protein product: CASSLAIGGTETQYF.

The gene calls are TRBV20-1 and TRBJ2-3, with D possibly called TRBD1 or TRBD2 (5 bases each). The germline V gene encodes CDR1 DFQATT and CDR2 SNEGSKA (reference sequence). The ends were cut back, 4 bases at V and 7 bases at J, with 9 bases in the middle. This CDR3 contains 11 residues. Here the CDR3 reads CSAKGPHTQYF. The CDR3 DNA sequence: TGCAGTGCTAAGGGACCTCATACGCAGTATTTT.

The chain couples TRBV30 to TRBJ2-2, with 7 nucleotides matching TRBD1. The CDR3 spans 13 residues. CDR1 is GTSNPN and CDR2 is SVGIG in the germline V gene (reference sequence). The V segment lost 4 bases and the J segment 1 base; nucleotides outside the gene matches: 0. CDR3 in amino acids: CAWNRGNTGELFF. The CDR3, as DNA: TGTGCCTGGAACAGGGGGAACACCGGGGAGCTGTTTTTT.